The T cell receptor beta chain under discussion was sequenced for a study of blood T cells in healthy people across ages. Study findings and constraints: Measured against age, TCR beta diversity per million T cells decreased in a roughly linear manner. TCR beta diversity was tightly associated with the proportion of naive T cells.

Trimming shortened V by 6 bases and J by 5 bases, and 16 bases separated the two germline ends. CDR3 size: 14 residues. Germline V gives CDR1 LNHDA, CDR2 SQIVND (reference sequence). Alongside a J-beta primer mix, a sample-barcoded 5' primer served in a second PCR lasting about 6 to 12 cycles. From each sample, at least 2.5 million paired-end reads containing CDR3 were obtained. TCRdb recomputed calls from the 5' RACE reads with MiXCR, one row per CDR3 protein. This sample has some 1,800,000 distinct CDR3 sequences, with about two fifths found just once. A remark on this clonotype: Its matching antigen is unknown.

The origin of this receptor is a human donor in good health. Sequencing input: blood. This chain uses TRBV19 with TRBJ1-1; D may be TRBD1 (5 bases). The CDR3 DNA is TGTGCCAGTAGGGACGGGAATTGGGGGACTGAAGCTTTCTTT. Protein sequence: CASRDGNWGTEAFF.